This entry lists 28 T cell receptor beta chains sequenced from one sample in a study of control samples from healthy donors and cancer patients (dated by TCRdb to 2020 to 2021). Library generation was performed with the immunoSEQ multiplex PCR assay. In TCRdb, the immuneACCESS table is reduced to in-frame sequences with V and J assigned. These tables do not hold every clone; where another copy was compared, an unresolved V gene accounts for under half, and the others remain unexplained. Counted in this sample were roughly 370,000 clones; around 90% of them appeared once. 5% to 7% of the sample belongs to the ten largest clones. Sequenced sample: PBMCs. The source is a man aged 35 to 55 with head and neck cancer.

The chain recombines TRBV4-1 with TRBJ1-5; D remains unclear. The CDR3 runs to 13 residues. Germline loops: CDR1 MGHRA, CDR2 YSYEKL. V lost 2 bases and J 12 bases, leaving 14 bases between the germline ends. CDR3 bases: TGCGCCAGCAGCCAATTAGACGCCGGGCTCCAGCATTTT. Protein product: CASSQLDAGLQHF.

The gene calls are TRBV4-2 and TRBJ1-4; 8 nucleotides align to TRBD1. This CDR3 region has 15 residues. The germline V gene has CDR1 LGHNA and CDR2 YNFKEQ. J lost 8 bases, V lost 0 bases, and 5 bases had no gene match. CDR3 in DNA: TGTGCCAGCAGCCAAGATGGGGACAGGCTGGAAAAACTGTTTTTT. This gives the protein CASSQDGDRLEKLFF.

The chain is built from TRBV10-2 and TRBJ1-5; TRBD1 might be the D (5 bases). Per germline, CDR1 WSHSY and CDR2 SAAADI. The CDR3 has 18 residues. Trimming cost V 0 bases and J 6 bases, with 21 bases left between them. The CDR3 coding sequence is TGCGCCAGCAGTGAGTCGGGCTCAATAGCCGATGGGGGTCAGCCCCAGCATTTT. Protein: CASSESGSIADGGQPQHF.

The chain couples TRBV6-5 to TRBJ1-2; no firm D call. Germline CDR1 MNHEY, CDR2 SVGAGI. V was trimmed by 5 bases and J by 5 bases, leaving 15 bases between them. CDR3 size: 14 residues. In nucleotides, the CDR3 is TGTGCCAGCAGTCGCGGACCCGGGGAGTATGGCTACACCTTC. Residues: CASSRGPGEYGYTF.

The V and J genes are TRBV19 and TRBJ2-5; TRBD1 aligns across 11 bases. Germline values: CDR1 LNHDA, CDR2 SQIVND (reference sequence). This CDR3 is 15 amino acids long. After removal of 6 bases from V and 5 bases from J, the junction contained 8 bases not matched to a gene. The CDR3 DNA sequence: TGTGCCAGTAGGCCAACGGACAGGGGGCTCGAGACCCAGTACTTC. It is translated as CASRPTDRGLETQYF.

The chain has TRBV30 and TRBJ1-4; unclear D gene. Germline CDR1 is GTSNPN and CDR2 is SVGIG (reference sequence). The CDR3 loop spans 12 amino acids. V lost 3 bases and J 7 bases, leaving 9 bases between the germline ends. CDR3 DNA: TGTGCCTGGAGCCTACAAATTGAAAAACTGTTTTTT. This codes for CAWSLQIEKLFF.

This chain uses TRBV10-1 with TRBJ2-1; possible D gene TRBD1, 6 bases. Germline V gene sequence: CDR1 WNHNN, CDR2 SYGVQD (reference sequence). The V end was cut by 2 bases, the J end by 2 bases, with 13 bases between. This CDR3 has 16 amino acids. CDR3 region: CASSEKGGITYNEQFF. Written as DNA, the CDR3 is TGCGCCAGCAGTGAGAAAGGGGGAATAACCTACAATGAGCAGTTCTTC.

This rearrangement joins TRBV5-1 to TRBJ1-6; 7 bases map to TRBD1. V was pared by 4 bases and J by 7 bases, with 11 bases of the junction left unmatched. Germline V gene data show CDR1 as SGHRS and CDR2 as YFSETQ. This CDR3 spans 16 amino acids. For the CDR3, the DNA is TGCGCCAGCAGCAAGACCTTACAGGGGTTGAATTCACCCCTCCACTTT. Its protein product is CASSKTLQGLNSPLHF.

V and J are TRBV5-6 and TRBJ1-6; 7 bases align to TRBD1. J lost 7 bases, V lost 0 bases, and 7 bases had no gene match. CDR1 and CDR2 (germline): SGHDT, YYEEEE. The CDR3 is made up of 16 amino acids. The CDR3 sequence: CASSLGGTATNSPLHF. CDR3 in DNA: TGTGCCAGCAGCTTGGGAGGGACAGCGACAAATTCACCCCTCCACTTT.

This clone turned up a few times. The gene calls are TRBV30 and TRBJ1-6; D remains unclear. This CDR3 has 15 amino acids. The V gene lost 1 base and the J gene lost 10 bases, with 17 bases spanning the gap. In germline, CDR1 is GTSNPN, CDR2 SVGIG (reference sequence). Here the CDR3 reads CAWSGPRWDRSPLHF. In nucleotides, the CDR3 is TGTGCCTGGAGTGGACCTAGATGGGATCGATCACCCCTCCACTTT.

Only a few counts were recorded for this clone. The chain carries TRBV15 and TRBJ2-2; no clear D gene. Germline assignment: CDR1 LNHNV and CDR2 YYDKDF (reference sequence). V gave up 4 bases and J gave up 0 bases, with 6 bases separating them. The CDR3 contains 14 residues. The CDR3 coding sequence is TGTGCCACCAGCAACGGCCCGAACACCGGGGAGCTGTTTTTT. Translated, it gives CATSNGPNTGELFF.

The chain joins TRBV7-3 to TRBJ2-7; no definite D call. The CDR3 is 15 residues long. V lost 0 bases to trimming and J lost 6 bases, with 15 bases between them. Germline V lookup: CDR1 SGHTA, CDR2 FQGTGA. In nucleotides, the CDR3 is TGTGCCAGCAGCTTAACGGCAACCGACCTCCCCGAGCAGTACTTC. As protein: CASSLTATDLPEQYF.

This sequence joins TRBV2 and TRBJ2-1; either TRBD1 or TRBD2 may supply D (7 bases each). The germline V gene has CDR1 SNHLY and CDR2 FYNNEI. V was shortened by 8 bases and J by 4 bases, with 15 bases between the two germline ends. The CDR3 is 14 residues long. CDR3 nucleotide sequence: TGTGCCAGCCAGGGGGGGATTGGGTACAATGAGCAGTTCTTC. Translated: CASQGGIGYNEQFF.

The rearrangement uses TRBV19 and TRBJ2-4; D may be TRBD1 or TRBD2 (5 bases each). Germline-derived CDR1 and CDR2 are LNHDA and SQIVND (reference sequence). The CDR3 spans 15 residues. The V and J ends lost 6 bases and 8 bases respectively, with 20 bases between them. The CDR3 DNA is TGTGCCAGTAGGCTGGTAGGGGAAGGGAGAGACATTCAGTACTTC. Translation: CASRLVGEGRDIQYF.

This clone has just one count. The chain carries TRBV6-2 or TRBV6-3 and TRBJ2-2; no clear D. The germline V gene has CDR1 MNHEY and CDR2 SVGEGT. This CDR3 has 15 amino acids. Trimming took 2 bases from V and 5 from J, leaving 12 bases between them. The CDR3 DNA reads as TGTGCCAGCAGTTACGGACCGGTACGGACCGGGGAGCTGTTTTTT. As protein: CASSYGPVRTGELFF.

This rearrangement joins TRBV5-6 to TRBJ1-2; D may be TRBD1 (6 bases). The CDR3 runs 11 residues. V shed 2 bases and J shed 8 bases, with 7 bases lying between them. Per the germline V gene, CDR1 is SGHDT and CDR2 is YYEEEE. The CDR3 coding sequence is TGTGCCAGCAGCTTTGGGACAGGCTACACCTTC. Protein sequence: CASSFGTGYTF.

The V and J genes are TRBV13 and TRBJ1-3, with a tentative D call TRBD1 (6 bases). With 4 bases removed from V and 2 bases from J, the gap between germline ends came to 18 bases. CDR3 length: 17 residues. Per the germline V gene, CDR1 is PRHDT and CDR2 is FYEKMQ (reference sequence). The CDR3 loop is CASSSTDQGIPGNTIYF. The DNA of the CDR3 is TGTGCCAGCAGCTCCACGGATCAGGGGATTCCTGGAAACACCATATATTTT.

This sequence joins TRBV19 and TRBJ1-1, with D uncertain. Deletions cut 5 bases from V and 1 base from J, with 8 bases between. The CDR3 is 13 amino acids. The germline gives CDR1 LNHDA, CDR2 SQIVND (reference sequence). CDR3 sequence: CASSGLWNTEAFF. DNA of the CDR3: TGTGCCAGTAGTGGACTGTGGAACACTGAAGCTTTCTTT.

This chain links TRBV18 with TRBJ1-2; 9 nucleotides match TRBD1. This CDR3 has 15 residues. V shed 5 bases, J shed 4 bases, and the junction held 8 bases outside the gene matches. Looked up from germline, CDR1 is KGHSH and CDR2 is LQKENI. The CDR3 DNA sequence: TGTGCCAGCTCAACCGGGACAGGGCAATCCTATGGCTACACCTTC. Its translation is CASSTGTGQSYGYTF.

The genes are TRBV28 and TRBJ1-2; D uncertain. The CDR3 consists of 12 residues. Germline loops: CDR1 MDHEN, CDR2 SYDVKM. V lost 6 bases to trimming and J lost 8 bases, with 13 bases between them. The CDR3 region has the DNA TGTGCCAGCAGCTCCGTCCCGGGGGGCTACACCTTC. Protein sequence: CASSSVPGGYTF.

V is TRBV7-3 and J is TRBJ2-2; D unclear. Trimming cost V 5 bases and J 1 base, with 14 bases left between them. The CDR3 has 16 amino acids. Germline V gene data show CDR1 as SGHTA and CDR2 as FQGTGA. CDR3 nucleotides: TGTGCCAGCAGCCCTAATTCCCCGCAGAACACCGGGGAGCTGTTTTTT. This gives the protein CASSPNSPQNTGELFF.

The rearrangement uses TRBV19 and TRBJ2-7; D gene ambiguous. The CDR3 is 17 amino acids. V lost 1 base, J lost 2 bases, and 18 bases lay in between. Germline values: CDR1 LNHDA, CDR2 SQIVND (reference sequence). CDR3 residues: CASSIGPEDQAPYEQYF. CDR3 nucleotide sequence: TGTGCCAGTAGTATAGGCCCTGAGGACCAAGCCCCCTACGAGCAGTACTTC.

The V and J genes are TRBV15 and TRBJ2-5; possibly TRBD1 for D (6 bases). The CDR3 has 17 residues. Looked up from germline, CDR1 is LNHNV and CDR2 is YYDKDF (reference sequence). The V end lost 1 base, the J end lost 1 base, and 16 bases lay between the germline ends. CDR3 coding DNA: TGTGCCACCAGCAGAGCCATGGGGGCAGCCAGCCAAGAGACCCAGTACTTC. It yields the protein CATSRAMGAASQETQYF.

The rearrangement uses TRBV30 and TRBJ2-1; 8 nucleotides agree with TRBD2. Per the germline V gene, CDR1 is GTSNPN and CDR2 is SVGIG (reference sequence). After removal of 8 bases from V and 6 bases from J, the junction contained 9 bases not matched to a gene. The CDR3 length is 13 residues. The chain's CDR3 is CARGPGLVNEQFF. CDR3 in DNA: TGTGCCCGGGGGCCGGGACTAGTCAATGAGCAGTTCTTC.

The chain uses TRBV6-4 and TRBJ1-5; tentative D call: TRBD1 (6 bases). The V end was cut by 6 bases, the J end by 5 bases, with 17 bases between. CDR3 size: 15 residues. In germline, CDR1 is MRHNA, CDR2 SNTAGT. The CDR3 spells CASSRLGGADQPQHF. In nucleotides, the CDR3 is TGTGCCAGCAGCCGACTCGGGGGGGCCGATCAGCCCCAGCATTTT.

The gene calls are TRBV6-5 and TRBJ1-1; D gene unclear. The ends were cut back, 7 bases at V and 6 bases at J, with 12 bases in the middle. Germline V lookup: CDR1 MNHEY, CDR2 SVGAGI. This CDR3 has 12 residues. The CDR3 sequence: CASKGSSAEAFF. As DNA, the CDR3 is TGTGCCAGCAAAGGGAGTAGCGCTGAAGCTTTCTTT.

The rearrangement links TRBV27 to TRBJ2-7; D call uncertain. Germline assignment: CDR1 MNHEY and CDR2 SMNVEV (reference sequence). CDR3 size: 13 residues. V dropped 6 bases and J dropped 2 bases, with 11 bases sitting between them. CDR3 region: CASRALGTYEQYF. CDR3 DNA: TGTGCCAGCAGGGCGCTAGGGACCTACGAGCAGTACTTC.

This chain links TRBV7-9 with TRBJ1-2; 10 positions match TRBD1. Germline V gives CDR1 SEHNR, CDR2 FQNEAQ (reference sequence). The CDR3 has 13 residues. Trimming removed 5 bases from V and 6 bases from J; junction bases left unmatched: 3. CDR3 in amino acids: CASSAGTGDGYTF. The CDR3 nucleotides are TGTGCCAGCAGCGCAGGGACAGGGGATGGCTACACCTTC.